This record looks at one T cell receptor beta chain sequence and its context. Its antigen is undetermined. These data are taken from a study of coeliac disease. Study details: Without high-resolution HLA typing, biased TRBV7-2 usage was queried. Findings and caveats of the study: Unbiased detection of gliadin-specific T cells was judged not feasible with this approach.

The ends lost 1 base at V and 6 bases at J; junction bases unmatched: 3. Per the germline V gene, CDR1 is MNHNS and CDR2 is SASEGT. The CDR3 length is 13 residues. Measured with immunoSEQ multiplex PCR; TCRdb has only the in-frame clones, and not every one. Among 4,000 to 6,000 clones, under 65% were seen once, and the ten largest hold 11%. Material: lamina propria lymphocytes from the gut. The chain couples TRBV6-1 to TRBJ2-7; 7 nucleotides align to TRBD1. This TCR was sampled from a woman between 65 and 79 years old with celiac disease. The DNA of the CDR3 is TGTGCCAGCAGTGAAGTTTACAGGGGCGAGCAGTACTTC. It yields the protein CASSEVYRGEQYF.